A selection of T cell receptor beta chains follows, all from one sample in a study of spatial heterogeneity in lung cancer. TCRdb independently ran MiXCR on the 5' RACE reads; one entry per CDR3 protein. The sample has 25,000 to 30,000 distinct CDR3 sequences, about 13% seen once. This specimen consisted of PBMCs, obtained at surgery. The origin of the receptors is a female donor with early-stage non-small cell lung cancer. CDR3s include the opening cysteine and the closing phenylalanine or tryptophan. D genes are given only for firm matches. Clone size is given for some rows only: seen once, a few or many times, or a class if the clone is expanded.

abundance | j_gene | v_gene | d_gene | CDR3nt | CDR3aa
- | TRBJ2-1 | TRBV27 | TRBD2 | TGTGCCAGCAGAACTAGCGGGAGATCGTTTGAGCAGTTCTTC | CASRTSGRSFEQFF
medium-sized | TRBJ2-1 | TRBV14 | TRBD2 | TGTGCCAGCAGCCAAACTAGCGGGAGCTCCTACAATGAGCAGTTCTTC | CASSQTSGSSYNEQFF
- | TRBJ1-2 | TRBV7-3 | - | TGTGCCAGCAGCGCTTTGCCCGGGGTACAGACAAACTATGGCTACACCTTC | CASSALPGVQTNYGYTF
many | TRBJ2-1 | TRBV4-3 | TRBD1 | TGCGCCAGCAGCCTGACAGGGCATACTGAGCAGTTCTTC | CASSLTGHTEQFF
many | TRBJ2-7 | TRBV2 | TRBD2 | TGTGCCAGCAGGTCGACTAGCGGGCGCTACGAGCAGTACTTC | CASRSTSGRYEQYF
- | TRBJ2-5 | TRBV7-9 | TRBD1 | TGTGCCAGCAGCTTCTCGACCGGGACAGTCCAGGGGGAGACCCAGTACTTC | CASSFSTGTVQGETQYF
many | TRBJ2-3 | TRBV20-1 | TRBD1 | TGCAGTGCTAGAGGGGACAGGATGGCGGCAGATACGCAGTATTTT | CSARGDRMAADTQYF
many | TRBJ1-2 | TRBV19 | - | TGTGCCAGTAGTATGGCGGACAGCCTATTGGGCTACACCTTC | CASSMADSLLGYTF
hyperexpanded | TRBJ1-2 | TRBV5-5 | - | TGTGCCAGCAGCCGGACAGACATTAACTATGGCTACACCTTC | CASSRTDINYGYTF
many | TRBJ1-3 | TRBV6-1 | - | TGTGCCAGCAGTGAACCCGCAGGGAGGACGGACACCATATATTTT | CASSEPAGRTDTIYF
many | TRBJ2-5 | TRBV15 | TRBD2 | TGTGCCACCAGCTCGAAGCGGGGAGAGACCCAGTACTTC | CATSSKRGETQYF
many | TRBJ2-3 | TRBV19 | - | TGTGCCAGTAAGGGCACTGGGCGATCCACAGATACGCAGTATTTT | CASKGTGRSTDTQYF
few | TRBJ2-1 | TRBV7-2 | - | TGTGCCAGCAGCCGTCCTCAATTTGAGCAGTTCTTC | CASSRPQFEQFF
many | TRBJ1-5 | TRBV11-2 | - | TGTGCCAGCAGCCAACGGACAGTTGTGGACCAGCCCCAGCATTTT | CASSQRTVVDQPQHF
many | TRBJ2-7 | TRBV28 | TRBD2 | TGTGCCAGCAGTTCGGCTAGCGGGAATTCCTACGAGCAGTACTTC | CASSSASGNSYEQYF
- | TRBJ1-3 | TRBV27 | - | TGTGCCAGCAGAGGGGGAGCAGGTGGAAACACCATATATTTT | CASRGGAGGNTIYF
few | TRBJ2-1 | TRBV9 | TRBD2 | TGTGCCAGCAGCGCGAGCGGGACTCGGTTCTTC | CASSASGTRFF
- | TRBJ2-7 | TRBV7-3 | TRBD1 | TGTGCCAGCAGCTTAACCGGGACAGGGATTCCCTACGAGCAGTACTTC | CASSLTGTGIPYEQYF
many | TRBJ1-4 | TRBV21-1 | - | TGTGCCAGCAGCAAAGGACAGTCCGTACTGTTTTTT | CASSKGQSVLFF
many | TRBJ2-5 | TRBV5-6 | TRBD1 | TGTGCCAGCAGGGAGTACGGGACAGGGGAAGAGACCCAGTACTTC | CASREYGTGEETQYF
many | TRBJ2-5 | TRBV7-9 | - | TGTGCCAGCAGCTTAGACTCCCAAGAGACCCAGTACTTC | CASSLDSQETQYF
few | TRBJ1-3 | TRBV7-9 | - | TGTGCCAGCAGCTTCCGAGACTCTGGAAACACCATATATTTT | CASSFRDSGNTIYF
many | TRBJ2-7 | TRBV5-1 | TRBD2 | TGCGCCAGCAGCAAGCGGGGGGAAATCCTCACCTACGAGCAGTACTTC | CASSKRGEILTYEQYF
many | TRBJ1-1 | TRBV12-3/TRBV12-4 | TRBD1 | TGTGCCAGCAGTCTCATGGACAGGGGAGCTTTCTTT | CASSLMDRGAFF
many | TRBJ1-2 | TRBV15 | - | TGTGCCACCAGCAGAGCTTTGGGGGACTATGGCTACACCTTC | CATSRALGDYGYTF
few | TRBJ2-4 | TRBV12-3/TRBV12-4 | - | TGTGCCAGCAGTCCCAACAGGGCTGTAAACATTCAGTACTTC | CASSPNRAVNIQYF